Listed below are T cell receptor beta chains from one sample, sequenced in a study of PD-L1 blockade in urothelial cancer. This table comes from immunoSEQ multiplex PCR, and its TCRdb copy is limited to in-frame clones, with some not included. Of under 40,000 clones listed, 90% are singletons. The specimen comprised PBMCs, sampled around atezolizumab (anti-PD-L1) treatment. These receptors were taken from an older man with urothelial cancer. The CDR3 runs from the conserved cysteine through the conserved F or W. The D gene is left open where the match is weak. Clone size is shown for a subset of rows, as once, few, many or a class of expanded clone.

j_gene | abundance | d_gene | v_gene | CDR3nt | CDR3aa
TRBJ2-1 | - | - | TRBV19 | TGTGCCAGTAGTATAGATCATGGGGCCAACTCCTACAATGAGCAGTTCTTC | CASSIDHGANSYNEQFF
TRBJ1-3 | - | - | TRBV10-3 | TGTGCCATCAGTGAGGAGGGTGAAGGAAACACCATATATTTT | CAISEEGEGNTIYF
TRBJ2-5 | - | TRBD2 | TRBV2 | TGTGCCAGCGGGCTGGGACTAGCGGATATGTACTTC | CASGLGLADMYF
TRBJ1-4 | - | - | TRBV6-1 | TGTGCCAGCAGGCGGGACTCCCGGAATGAAAAACTGTTTTTT | CASRRDSRNEKLFF
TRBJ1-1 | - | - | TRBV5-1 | TGCGCCAGCAGCTCCCAGGGGACCAGGAACACTGAAGCTTTCTTT | CASSSQGTRNTEAFF
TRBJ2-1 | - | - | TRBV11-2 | TGTGCCAGCAGCTTAGATGGGCGGGTGGGTGAGCAGTTCTTC | CASSLDGRVGEQFF
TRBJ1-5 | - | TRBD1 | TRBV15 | TGTGCCACCAGGGACAGGGAGGTGGGTCAGCCCCAGCATTTT | CATRDREVGQPQHF
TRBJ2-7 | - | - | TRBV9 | TGTGCCAGCAGCTCTGGACAGTCCTACGAGCAGTACTTC | CASSSGQSYEQYF
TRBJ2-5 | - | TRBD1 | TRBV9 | TGTGCCAGCAGCGTAACTGGGACAGATAGTAAAGAGACCCAGTACTTC | CASSVTGTDSKETQYF
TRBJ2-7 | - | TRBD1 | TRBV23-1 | TGCGCCAGCAGTCAATGGGTGGGGACAGATGCCTACGAGCAGTACTTC | CASSQWVGTDAYEQYF
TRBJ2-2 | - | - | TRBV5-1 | TGCGCCAGCAGCGACTGGGAGCTGTTTTTT | CASSDWELFF
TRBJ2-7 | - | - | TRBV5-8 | TGTGCCAGCAGCTTTACCTACGAGCAGTACTTC | CASSFTYEQYF
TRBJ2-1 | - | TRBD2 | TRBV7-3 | TGTGCCAGCAGCCTTAGCGGGAGGGGGGGCTCCTACAATGAGCAGTTCTTC | CASSLSGRGGSYNEQFF
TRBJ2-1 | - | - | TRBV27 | TGTGCCAGCAGTTTTAGCGCACCCTACAATGAGCAGTTCTTC | CASSFSAPYNEQFF
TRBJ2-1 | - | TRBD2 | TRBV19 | TGTGCCAGTAGTACATCCGGGACTAGCGTCCTCAATGAGCAGTTCTTC | CASSTSGTSVLNEQFF
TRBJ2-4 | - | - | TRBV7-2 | TGTGCCAGCAGCCCCTGGGGGCGGGCCAAAAACATTCAGTACTTC | CASSPWGRAKNIQYF
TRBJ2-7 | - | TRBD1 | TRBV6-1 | TGTGCCAGCAGAACCGACAGGGGGCTAATCTACGAGCAGTACTTC | CASRTDRGLIYEQYF
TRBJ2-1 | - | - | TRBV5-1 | TGCGCCAGCAGCTTGATCGGCGGGACCCCGGGCGGGAATGAGCAGTTCTTC | CASSLIGGTPGGNEQFF
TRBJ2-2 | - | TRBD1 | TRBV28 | TGTGCCAGCAGCCCCTGGGGGACAGGTCATACCGGGGAGCTGTTTTTT | CASSPWGTGHTGELFF
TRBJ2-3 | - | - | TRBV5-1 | TGCGCCAGCAGCTTGGACGGGCGGGGCCTAGATACGCAGTATTTT | CASSLDGRGLDTQYF
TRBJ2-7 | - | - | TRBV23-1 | TGCGCCAGCAGTCCCACTCGCCTTTTCTACGAGCAGTACTTC | CASSPTRLFYEQYF
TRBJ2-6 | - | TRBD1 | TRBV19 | TGTGCCAGTAGTATTCTACTGGGACAGGGATTTCCTGGGGCCAACGTCCTGACTTTC | CASSILLGQGFPGANVLTF
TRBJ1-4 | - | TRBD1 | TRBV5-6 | TGTGCCAGCAGCGGGGGGACAGGGTTAGGCGAAAAACTGTTTTTT | CASSGGTGLGEKLFF
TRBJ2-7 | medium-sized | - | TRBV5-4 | TGTGCCAGCAGCCCGGAGGACAGATTCTCCTACGAGCAGTACTTC | CASSPEDRFSYEQYF
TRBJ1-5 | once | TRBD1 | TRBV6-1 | TGTGCCAGCAGATTACAGGGGGCTCAGCCCCAGCATTTT | CASRLQGAQPQHF
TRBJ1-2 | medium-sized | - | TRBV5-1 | TGCGCCAGCAGCTTAGGACAGCTTGACTATGGCTACACCTTC | CASSLGQLDYGYTF
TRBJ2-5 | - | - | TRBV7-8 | TGTGCCAGCAGCTTAAACGTGGTAGCGTTGGAGACCCAGTACTTC | CASSLNVVALETQYF
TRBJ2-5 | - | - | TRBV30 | TGTGCCTGGAGTGTAGGGGGAGAGACCCAGTACTTC | CAWSVGGETQYF
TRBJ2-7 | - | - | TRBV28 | TGTGCCAGCAGTTCTCTCCCCCGGGGGGCCTCCTACGAGCAGTACTTC | CASSSLPRGASYEQYF
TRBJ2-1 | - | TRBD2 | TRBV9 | TGTGCCAGCAGCGTGTCTGGCGGGAGGGCATCAAATGAGCAGTTCTTC | CASSVSGGRASNEQFF